The text below deals with one T cell receptor beta chain. From CD4+ cells came CD45RA+ naive and CD45RA-negative memory subsets. Germline V gives CDR1 MDHEN, CDR2 SYDVKM. The V gene lost 5 bases and the J gene lost 3 bases, with 20 bases spanning the gap. The CDR3 length is 16 residues. The run depth of the assay was deep. Generated by immunoSEQ multiplex PCR, the TCRdb table keeps only in-frame clones and is missing some. The data hold about 2 million clones, with 85% to 95% observed a single time. This entry comes from a study of shared clonotypes between healthy human individuals. What was sequenced was naive CD4+ T cells sorted from blood. Subset of the sample: CD45RA+ positively selected. The V gene is TRBV28, the J gene TRBJ2-7; D is undetermined. This clonotype originated in a man between 18 and 35 years old in good health. The CDR3 region is CASSRQRYIGYYEQYF. Here the CDR3 DNA reads TGTGCCAGCAGTCGCCAGAGATACATAGGATACTACGAGCAGTACTTC.